This T cell receptor beta chain was profiled in a study of cytomegalovirus exposure and HLA in healthy donors. Germline lookup yields CDR1 LNHDA and CDR2 SQIVND (reference sequence). V lost 5 bases and J 10 bases, leaving 17 bases between the germline ends. This CDR3 comprises 13 residues. On this clone itself: Its antigen remains unidentified.

The PCR ran on 60 Vbeta and 13 Jbeta primers. Measured with immunoSEQ multiplex PCR; TCRdb has only the in-frame clones, and not every one. This sample has about 120,000 clones; 9.5% occur once, and the top ten carry 2.5% to 3.5%. Study findings and constraints: Many donors shared some public TCRs, even though most TCR sequences were rare.

The chain has TRBV19 and TRBJ1-2, with D unclear. Sequencing was performed on PBMCs. The sequence came from a young man in good health and CMV-seronegative. This chain's CDR3 is CASSLPGVLDYTF. CDR3 sequence (DNA): TGTGCCAGTAGTCTCCCGGGAGTACTGGACTACACCTTC.